The subject of this entry is one T cell receptor (beta chain). The antigen is unknown. An end of the junction differs from the germline gene, which may be a read error. Amplification used 60 Vbeta primers and 13 Jbeta primers. Libraries were prepared by immunoSEQ multiplex PCR; TCRdb keeps only in-frame clonotypes and omits some of them. The sample records 130,000 to 150,000 clones, around 78% being singletons. The CDR3 covers 15 residues. Germline V gene sequence: CDR1 LNHDA, CDR2 SQIVND (reference sequence). These data are taken from a study of cytomegalovirus exposure and HLA in healthy donors. Regarding the study as a whole: Cytomegalovirus association was assigned to more than 150 TCR beta chains.

This sequence originates from a woman younger than 30 in good health and CMV-seropositive. Material: PBMCs. J is TRBJ2-7 and V is TRBV19; 10 nucleotides line up with TRBD1. The CDR3 is CASSIGDRGSSEQYF. The CDR3 DNA sequence: TGTGCCAGTAGTATAGGGGACAGGGGTTCCTCCGAGCAGTACTTC.